These 32 T cell receptor beta chains were all obtained from the same sample, sequenced in a study of CD8 T cells in Susac syndrome. With random hexamers, 0.5 to 1 ug RNA was reverse transcribed. MiXCR, run by TCRdb on the immunoSEQ multiplex PCR reads, gives a single entry per CDR3 protein. The table lists approximately 100,000 distinct CDR3 sequences, around 90% of them singletons, with 0.14% in the top ten. Sequencing was carried out using CD4+ T cells from PBMCs. These receptors originate from a human donor in good health.

J is TRBJ1-1 and V is TRBV18, with D possibly TRBD1 on 6 matching bases. CDR3 size: 14 residues. Between the trimmed V and J ends, which lost 3 bases and 5 bases, there was a span of 13 bases. Germline lookup yields CDR1 KGHSH and CDR2 LQKENI. CDR3 DNA: TGTGCCAGCTCACCGGAAAGGGGGATAACTGAAGCTTTCTTT. Translating gives CASSPERGITEAFF.

The chain recombines TRBV14 with TRBJ2-7; 8 positions match TRBD1. Per germline, CDR1 SGHDN and CDR2 FVKESK. This CDR3 region has 15 residues. Unmatched junction bases numbered 6, after V lost 4 bases and J lost 1 base. The chain's CDR3 is CASSPRNRGSYEQYF. CDR3 DNA: TGTGCCAGCAGCCCCCGAAACAGGGGGTCCTACGAGCAGTACTTC.

The chain is built from TRBV19 and TRBJ2-7; D is perhaps TRBD2 (6 bases). The V and J ends lost 0 bases and 3 bases respectively, with 12 bases between them. Germline assignment: CDR1 LNHDA and CDR2 SQIVND (reference sequence). The CDR3 extends over 15 amino acids. Written as DNA, the CDR3 is TGTGCCAGTAGTATAGATGGTAGCGGACTCTACGAGCAGTACTTC. Amino acids: CASSIDGSGLYEQYF. The whole variable domain, filled in from reference TRBV19 and TRBJ2-7, reads DGGITQSPKYLFRKEGQNVTLSCEQNLNHDAMYWYRQDPGQGLRLIYYSQIVNDFQKGDIAEGYSVSREKKESFPLTVTSAQKNPTAFYLCASSIDGSGLYEQYFGPGTRLTVT.

This sequence joins TRBV13 and TRBJ2-7, with 13 bases that match TRBD2. Germline V CDR1 and CDR2: PRHDT, FYEKMQ (reference sequence). The CDR3 is made up of 19 amino acids. The trim removed 3 bases at V and 5 bases at J, leaving 16 bases unmatched. CDR3: CASSFSVVTSGGPTNEQYF. As DNA, the CDR3 is TGTGCCAGCAGCTTTAGCGTAGTGACTAGCGGGGGGCCCACTAACGAGCAGTACTTC. The whole variable domain, filled in from reference TRBV13 and TRBJ2-7, reads AAGVIQSPRHLIKEKRETATLKCYPIPRHDTVYWYQQGPGQDPQFLISFYEKMQSDKGSIPDRFSAQQFSDYHSELNMSSLELGDSALYFCASSFSVVTSGGPTNEQYFGPGTRLTVT.

This clonotype was counted between two and nine times. The chain has TRBV14 and TRBJ2-7; D possibly uses TRBD1 or TRBD2 (6 bases each). Germline CDR1 is SGHDN and CDR2 is FVKESK. The CDR3 is 13 amino acids. V was clipped by 1 base and J by 6 bases, with 10 bases between them. CDR3 loop: CASSQGGGLEQYF. The DNA of the CDR3 is TGTGCCAGCAGCCAAGGTGGGGGGCTCGAGCAGTACTTC.

V is TRBV12-3 or TRBV12-4 and J is TRBJ2-7, with D unresolved. The CDR3 contains 12 residues. V shed 7 bases and J shed 6 bases, with 13 bases lying between them. The CDR3 DNA follows: TGTGCCAGCACTCTAAACCCCAGCGAGCAGTACTTC. Protein product: CASTLNPSEQYF.

This clonotype was detected only once. This chain uses TRBV5-5 with TRBJ2-3; no firm D call. The V end was cut by 0 bases, the J end by 2 bases, with 10 bases between. This CDR3 has 15 amino acids. CDR1 and CDR2 from the germline V gene are SGHKS and YYEKEE (reference sequence). This chain's CDR3 is CASSLGGFDTDTQYF. CDR3 sequence (DNA): TGTGCCAGCAGCTTGGGTGGGTTTGACACAGATACGCAGTATTTT.

The chain uses TRBV4-3 and TRBJ1-2; no firm D call. This CDR3 region has 13 residues. The germline V gene encodes CDR1 LGHNA and CDR2 YSLEER. V was pared by 1 base and J by 6 bases, with 9 bases between. The DNA of the CDR3 is TGCGCCAGCAGCCAAGTGCCGCTGGATGGCTACACCTTC. Translating gives CASSQVPLDGYTF.

This chain uses TRBV29-1 with TRBJ1-3, with D perhaps TRBD1 (6 bases). The CDR3 totals 12 residues. V lost 7 bases to trimming and J lost 2 bases, with 9 bases between them. Germline CDR1 SQVTM, CDR2 ANQGSEA. CDR3: CSGGGPGNTIYF. DNA of the CDR3: TGCAGCGGGGGGGGGCCTGGAAACACCATATATTTT.

The genes are TRBV2 and TRBJ2-5; 7 nucleotides agree with TRBD2. V lost 2 bases and J lost 7; bases outside the gene matches: 7. This CDR3 contains 14 residues. Germline CDR1 is SNHLY and CDR2 is FYNNEI. The CDR3 coding sequence is TGTGCCAGCAGTGAACAGCGGGGCGGGCGGACCCAGTACTTC. It is translated as CASSEQRGGRTQYF.

The chain joins TRBV15 to TRBJ2-1; weak D call: TRBD2 (5 bases). The germline V and J ends were trimmed by 0 bases and 2 bases, with 11 bases remaining between them. This CDR3 is built from 16 residues. Germline-derived CDR1 and CDR2 are LNHNV and YYDKDF (reference sequence). The chain's CDR3 is CATSRDQAGTYNEQFF. The CDR3 nucleotides read TGTGCCACCAGCAGAGATCAGGCGGGTACCTACAATGAGCAGTTCTTC.

The chain uses TRBV9 and TRBJ2-3; no clear D gene. The germline V and J ends were trimmed by 0 bases and 0 bases, with 8 bases remaining between them. Germline V gene lookup returns CDR1 SGDLS and CDR2 YYNGEE. CDR3 length: 15 amino acids. The CDR3 region is CASSVGWGSTDTQYF. CDR3 coding DNA: TGTGCCAGCAGCGTAGGATGGGGTAGCACAGATACGCAGTATTTT.

The chain employs TRBV6-2 or TRBV6-3 and TRBJ2-7, with D perhaps TRBD1 or TRBD2 (5 bases each). Looked up from germline, CDR1 is MNHEY and CDR2 is SVGEGT. The CDR3 is 16 amino acids. Trimming took off 0 bases at V and 0 bases at J, with 12 bases between the two ends. This CDR3 is CASSYSSGGSSYEQYF. The CDR3, as DNA: TGTGCCAGCAGTTACTCGAGTGGGGGAAGCTCCTACGAGCAGTACTTC.

This clonotype has just one count. CDR3 in amino acids: CASSLDRGPNEQFF. The CDR3 DNA sequence: TGTGCCAGCAGCTTGGATCGGGGCCCCAATGAGCAGTTCTTC. This sequence joins TRBV5-4 and TRBJ2-1; D assignment may be TRBD1 or TRBD2 (5 bases each). In germline, CDR1 is SGHNT, CDR2 YYREEE (reference sequence). The ends were cut back, 0 bases at V and 6 bases at J, with 10 bases in the middle. CDR3 length equals 14 residues.

J is TRBJ1-5 and V is TRBV2, with D unclear. The CDR3 is made up of 14 amino acids. Trimming removed 6 bases from V and 6 bases from J, with 15 bases in between. CDR1 and CDR2 from the germline V gene are SNHLY and FYNNEI. The CDR3: CASSADGPPQPQHF. CDR3 nucleotide sequence: TGTGCCAGCAGCGCGGACGGGCCCCCTCAGCCCCAGCATTTT. The whole variable domain, filled in from reference TRBV2 and TRBJ1-5, reads EPEVTQTPSHQVTQMGQEVILRCVPISNHLYFYWYRQILGQKVEFLVSFYNNEISEKSEIFDDQFSVERPDGSNFTLKIRSTKLEDSAMYFCASSADGPPQPQHFGDGTRLSIL.

This clonotype has a single count. The chain couples TRBV30 to TRBJ2-2; D tentatively reads TRBD1 or TRBD2 (6 bases each). The CDR3 is made up of 14 amino acids. CDR1 is GTSNPN, CDR2 SVGIG, per germline (reference sequence). V was clipped by 4 bases and J by 7 bases, with 16 bases between them. CDR3 protein: CAWNNRGARGELFF. CDR3 sequence (DNA): TGTGCCTGGAATAATAGGGGGGCCCGCGGGGAGCTGTTTTTT. The full variable domain, its missing parts supplied by reference TRBV30 and TRBJ2-2, is SQTIHQWPATLVQPVGSPLSLECTVEGTSNPNLYWYRQAAGRGLQLLFYSVGIGQISSEVPQNLSASRPQDRQFILSSKKLLLSDSGFYLCAWNNRGARGELFFGEGSRLTVL.

This chain links TRBV27 with TRBJ1-2, with a possible D match to TRBD1 (5 bases). Between the trimmed V and J ends, which lost 5 bases and 2 bases, there was a span of 9 bases. This CDR3 is built from 13 residues. Germline assignment: CDR1 MNHEY and CDR2 SMNVEV (reference sequence). Written as DNA, the CDR3 is TGTGCCAGCAGTCGGGACCGAAACTATGGCTACACCTTC. Translation gives CASSRDRNYGYTF.

The V and J genes are TRBV28 and TRBJ2-1, with D possibly being TRBD2 (6 bases). Trimming removed 3 bases at V and 7 bases at J, with 10 bases between. The V gene's germline CDR1 is MDHEN and CDR2 SYDVKM. The CDR3 is 13 residues long. The CDR3 nucleotides are TGTGCCAGCAGTTTGGGGGGAGTTAATGAGCAGTTCTTC. This encodes CASSLGGVNEQFF. Variable domain in full (rest from reference TRBV28 and TRBJ2-1): DVKVTQSSRYLVKRTGEKVFLECVQDMDHENMFWYRQDPGLGLRLIYFSYDVKMKEKGDIPEGYSVSREKKERFSLILESASTNQTSMYLCASSLGGVNEQFFGPGTRLTVL.

This clonotype was seen just once. The chain links TRBV3-1 to TRBJ1-5; tentative D call: TRBD1 (5 bases). V lost 4 bases and J 4 bases, leaving 14 bases between the germline ends. Germline-derived CDR1 and CDR2 are LGHDT and YNNKEL (reference sequence). This CDR3 has 15 residues. In nucleotides, the CDR3 is TGTGCCAGCAGCCGGGGCCCCGAGGGGAATCAGCCCCAGCATTTT. Protein sequence: CASSRGPEGNQPQHF.

The chain combines TRBV24-1 with TRBJ1-5, with a tentative D call TRBD1 (5 bases). V was pared by 4 bases and J by 3 bases, with 18 bases between. Germline-derived CDR1 and CDR2 are KGHDR and SFDVKD. The CDR3 loop spans 17 amino acids. CDR3 sequence (DNA): TGTGCCACCAGTGAACACCCCCCTAGACAGTACAATCAGCCCCAGCATTTT. The encoded protein is CATSEHPPRQYNQPQHF.

The chain carries TRBV4-1 and TRBJ2-5, with 7 bases that match TRBD2. CDR1 is MGHRA, CDR2 YSYEKL, per germline. This CDR3 comprises 16 residues. Trimming removed 2 bases from V and 0 bases from J; junction bases left unmatched: 6. The CDR3 DNA follows: TGCGCCAGCAGCCAAAGTGGGAGCGGGGACCAAGAGACCCAGTACTTC. It translates to CASSQSGSGDQETQYF.

The chain carries TRBV5-5 and TRBJ1-1, with TRBD1 matching 8 bases. Germline V gene sequence: CDR1 SGHKS, CDR2 YYEKEE (reference sequence). V shed 3 bases and J 4 bases; nucleotides not matched to a gene: 2. The CDR3 consists of 13 residues. The CDR3 region is CASSSTGGTEAFF. The CDR3 bases are TGTGCCAGCAGCTCCACAGGGGGCACTGAAGCTTTCTTT. The whole variable domain, filled in from reference TRBV5-5 and TRBJ1-1, reads DAGVTQSPTHLIKTRGQQVTLRCSPISGHKSVSWYQQVLGQGPQFIFQYYEKEERGRGNFPDRFSARQFPNYSSELNVNALLLGDSALYLCASSSTGGTEAFFGQGTRLTVV.

J is TRBJ2-4 and V is TRBV12-3 or TRBV12-4, with D unresolved. With 7 bases removed from V and 5 bases from J, the gap between germline ends came to 12 bases. CDR3 size: 13 residues. This CDR3 is CASTPATENIQYF. CDR3 bases: TGTGCCAGCACCCCAGCCACCGAAAACATTCAGTACTTC.

This chain joins TRBV5-4 and TRBJ2-2; D is perhaps TRBD1 or TRBD2 (5 bases each). The germline CDR1 and CDR2 sequences are SGHNT and YYREEE (reference sequence). The V end was cut by 0 bases, the J end by 4 bases, with 7 bases between. The CDR3 spans 14 residues. CDR3 bases: TGTGCCAGCAGCTTGGGGGGGACCACCGGGGAGCTGTTTTTT. Amino acid sequence: CASSLGGTTGELFF.

V usage is TRBV12-3 or TRBV12-4 and J usage is TRBJ1-5; a possible D gene is TRBD1 (5 bases). Trimming cost V 4 bases and J 6 bases, with 16 bases left between them. CDR3 length equals 15 residues. CDR3 in amino acids: CASSSSGQGSQPQHF. DNA for the CDR3: TGTGCCAGCAGTTCCTCGGGGCAGGGTAGTCAGCCCCAGCATTTT.

The CDR3 protein is CAWNAGSSYNEQFF. For the CDR3, the DNA is TGTGCCTGGAATGCAGGAAGCTCCTACAATGAGCAGTTCTTC. The chain links TRBV30 to TRBJ2-1; D is ambiguous. The CDR3 runs 14 residues. Germline lookup yields CDR1 GTSNPN and CDR2 SVGIG (reference sequence). V lost 4 bases and J lost 0, with 10 bases in between.

This clonotype was observed a single time. CDR3 region: CSVGVGQGSGYTF. The CDR3, as DNA: TGCAGCGTTGGGGTAGGACAGGGCAGCGGCTACACCTTC. J is TRBJ1-2 and V is TRBV29-1, with 8 bases aligning to TRBD1. Trimming at V came to 4 bases and at J to 8 bases, leaving 9 bases not matched to a gene. The CDR3 spans 13 residues. Germline CDR1 and CDR2: SQVTM and ANQGSEA.

The CDR3: CASSSRTGSNQPQHF. The CDR3 DNA is TGTGCCAGCAGCTCCCGGACAGGTAGCAATCAGCCCCAGCATTTT. V usage is TRBV7-2 and J usage is TRBJ1-5; 7 bases are a match to TRBD1. CDR1 SGHTA and CDR2 FQGNSA come from the germline V gene. V lost 4 bases and J lost 0; bases outside the gene matches: 3. This CDR3 spans 15 amino acids. Full variable domain (missing parts from reference TRBV7-2 and TRBJ1-5): GAGVSQSPSNKVTEKGKDVELRCDPISGHTALYWYRQSLGQGLEFLIYFQGNSAPDKSGLPSDRFSAERTGGSVSTLTIQRTQQEDSAVYLCASSSRTGSNQPQHFGDGTRLSIL.

This clonotype was counted a few times. The V call is TRBV6-2 or TRBV6-3, the J call TRBJ2-7; perhaps D is TRBD1 or TRBD2 (5 bases each). The V gene lost 8 bases and the J gene lost 3 bases, with 8 bases spanning the gap. The germline V gene has CDR1 MNHEY and CDR2 SVGEGT. This CDR3 is built from 11 residues. The CDR3 nucleotides are TGTGCCAGCGGGGGTGTCTACGAGCAGTACTTC. Protein: CASGGVYEQYF.

The rearrangement links TRBV20-1 to TRBJ1-1, with a weak D call TRBD1 (6 bases). The germline V gene encodes CDR1 DFQATT and CDR2 SNEGSKA (reference sequence). The CDR3 is 13 residues long. V was clipped by 5 bases and J by 5 bases, with 15 bases between them. Here the CDR3 reads CSAEQGSGTEAFF. The CDR3 DNA sequence: TGCAGTGCTGAGCAGGGGTCGGGGACTGAAGCTTTCTTT.

J is TRBJ1-5 and V is TRBV19; D is unresolved. Trimming pared 10 bases from V and 2 bases from J, leaving 15 bases between. The CDR3 extends over 14 amino acids. Germline CDR1 LNHDA, CDR2 SQIVND (reference sequence). CDR3 in amino acids: CATRQGIGNQPQHF. CDR3 in DNA: TGTGCCACCAGACAAGGAATTGGCAATCAGCCCCAGCATTTT.

This clonotype was detected only once. The gene calls are TRBV18 and TRBJ1-3; no clear D gene. The CDR3 loop spans 17 amino acids. V was shortened by 3 bases and J by 0 bases, with 15 bases between the two germline ends. Germline V gives CDR1 KGHSH, CDR2 LQKENI. CDR3 amino acids: CASSPESPASSGNTIYF. As DNA, the CDR3 is TGTGCCAGCTCACCCGAGTCCCCCGCAAGCTCTGGAAACACCATATATTTT.